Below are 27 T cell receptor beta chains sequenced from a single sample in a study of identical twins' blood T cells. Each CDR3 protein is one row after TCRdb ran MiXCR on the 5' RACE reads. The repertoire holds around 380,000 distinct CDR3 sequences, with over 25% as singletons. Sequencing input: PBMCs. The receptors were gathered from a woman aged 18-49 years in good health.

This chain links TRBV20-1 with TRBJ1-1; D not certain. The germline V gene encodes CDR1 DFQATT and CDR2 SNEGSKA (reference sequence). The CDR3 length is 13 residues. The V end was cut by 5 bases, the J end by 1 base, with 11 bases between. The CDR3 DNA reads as TGCAGTGCTCAGGACTCAGCGAACACTGAAGCTTTCTTT. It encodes CSAQDSANTEAFF.

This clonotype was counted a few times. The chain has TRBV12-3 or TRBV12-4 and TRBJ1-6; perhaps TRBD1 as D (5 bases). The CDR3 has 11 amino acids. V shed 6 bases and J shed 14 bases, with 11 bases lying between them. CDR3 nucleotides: TGTGCCAGCAGGTCGCCAGGGTCCCTCCACTTT. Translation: CASRSPGSLHF.

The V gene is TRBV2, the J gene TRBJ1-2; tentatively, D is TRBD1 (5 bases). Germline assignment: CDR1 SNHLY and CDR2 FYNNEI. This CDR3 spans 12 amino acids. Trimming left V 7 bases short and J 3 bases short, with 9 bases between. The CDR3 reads CASKGTDYGYTF. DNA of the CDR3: TGTGCCAGCAAGGGGACTGACTATGGCTACACCTTC.

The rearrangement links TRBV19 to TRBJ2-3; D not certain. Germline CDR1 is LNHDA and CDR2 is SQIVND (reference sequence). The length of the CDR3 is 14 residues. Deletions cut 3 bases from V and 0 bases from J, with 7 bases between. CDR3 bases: TGTGCCAGTAGTATGACTTTTAGCACAGATACGCAGTATTTT. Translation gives CASSMTFSTDTQYF.

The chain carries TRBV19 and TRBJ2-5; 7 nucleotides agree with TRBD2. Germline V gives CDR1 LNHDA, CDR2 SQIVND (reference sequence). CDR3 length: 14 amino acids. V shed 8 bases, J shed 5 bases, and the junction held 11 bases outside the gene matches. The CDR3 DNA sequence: TGTGCCAGTTCAAAATCGGGGGGTCGGGAGACCCAGTACTTC. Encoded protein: CASSKSGGRETQYF.

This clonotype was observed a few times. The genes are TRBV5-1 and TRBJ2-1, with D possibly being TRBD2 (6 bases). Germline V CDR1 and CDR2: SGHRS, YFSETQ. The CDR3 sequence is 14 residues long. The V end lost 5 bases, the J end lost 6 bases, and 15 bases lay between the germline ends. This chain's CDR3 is CASSPRESGNEQFF. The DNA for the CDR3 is TGCGCCAGCAGTCCCCGGGAGAGTGGCAATGAGCAGTTCTTC. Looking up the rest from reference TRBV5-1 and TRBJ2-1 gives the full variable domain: KAGVTQTPRYLIKTRGQQVTLSCSPISGHRSVSWYQQTPGQGLQFLFEYFSETQRNKGNFPGRFSGRQFSNSRSEMNVSTLELGDSALYLCASSPRESGNEQFFGPGTRLTVL.

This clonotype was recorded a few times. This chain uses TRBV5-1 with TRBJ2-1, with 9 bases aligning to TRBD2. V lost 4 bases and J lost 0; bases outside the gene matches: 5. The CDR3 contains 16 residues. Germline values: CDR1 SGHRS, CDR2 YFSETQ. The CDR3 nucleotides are TGCGCCAGCAGCAGGACTAGCGCGAGCTCCTACAATGAGCAGTTCTTC. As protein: CASSRTSASSYNEQFF.

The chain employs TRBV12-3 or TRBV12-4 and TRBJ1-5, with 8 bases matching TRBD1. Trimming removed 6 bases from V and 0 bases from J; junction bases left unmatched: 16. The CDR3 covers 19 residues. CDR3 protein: CASRLLLMTGQVSNQPQHF. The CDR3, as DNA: TGTGCCAGCAGACTTCTATTGATGACGGGACAGGTTAGCAATCAGCCCCAGCATTTT.

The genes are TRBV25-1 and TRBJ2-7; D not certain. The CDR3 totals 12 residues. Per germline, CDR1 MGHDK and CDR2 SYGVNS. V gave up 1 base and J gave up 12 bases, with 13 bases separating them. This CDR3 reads CASSESGAWRYF. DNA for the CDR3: TGTGCCAGCAGTGAATCCGGAGCTTGGCGGTACTTC.

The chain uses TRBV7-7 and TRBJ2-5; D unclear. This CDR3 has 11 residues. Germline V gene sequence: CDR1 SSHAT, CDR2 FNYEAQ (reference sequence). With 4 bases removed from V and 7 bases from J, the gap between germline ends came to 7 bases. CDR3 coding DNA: TGTGCCAGCAGCTACTTAGGGACCCAGTACTTC. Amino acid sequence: CASSYLGTQYF.

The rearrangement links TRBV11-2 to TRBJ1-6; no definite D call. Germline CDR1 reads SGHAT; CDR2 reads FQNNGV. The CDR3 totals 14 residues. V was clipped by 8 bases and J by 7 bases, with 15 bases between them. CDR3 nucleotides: TGTGCCAGCGCCTATAGTGCGGGGAATTCACCCCTCCACTTT. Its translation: CASAYSAGNSPLHF. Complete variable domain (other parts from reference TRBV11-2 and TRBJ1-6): EAGVAQSPRYKIIEKRQSVAFWCNPISGHATLYWYQQILGQGPKLLIQFQNNGVVDDSQLPKDRFSAERLKGVDSTLKIQPAKLEDSAVYLCASAYSAGNSPLHFGNGTRLTVT.

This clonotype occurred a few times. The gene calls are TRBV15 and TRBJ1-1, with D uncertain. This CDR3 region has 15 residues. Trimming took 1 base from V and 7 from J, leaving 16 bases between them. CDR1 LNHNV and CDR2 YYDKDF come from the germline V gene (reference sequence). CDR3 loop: CATSRAAGQAYEAFF. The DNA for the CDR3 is TGTGCCACCAGCAGAGCCGCAGGCCAAGCGTATGAAGCTTTCTTT.

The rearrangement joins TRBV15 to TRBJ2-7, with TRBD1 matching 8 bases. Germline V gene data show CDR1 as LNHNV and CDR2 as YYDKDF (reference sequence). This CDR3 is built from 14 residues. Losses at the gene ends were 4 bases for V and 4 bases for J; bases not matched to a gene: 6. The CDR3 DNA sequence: TGTGCCACCAGCACTAACAGGGGGGTTTACGAGCAGTACTTC. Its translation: CATSTNRGVYEQYF.

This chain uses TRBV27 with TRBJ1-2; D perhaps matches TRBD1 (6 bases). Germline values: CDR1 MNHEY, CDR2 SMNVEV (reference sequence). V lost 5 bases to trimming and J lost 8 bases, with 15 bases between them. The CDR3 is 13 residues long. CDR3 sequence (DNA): TGTGCCAGCAGTCCTGGGACAAGTAAGGGCTACACCTTC. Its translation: CASSPGTSKGYTF.

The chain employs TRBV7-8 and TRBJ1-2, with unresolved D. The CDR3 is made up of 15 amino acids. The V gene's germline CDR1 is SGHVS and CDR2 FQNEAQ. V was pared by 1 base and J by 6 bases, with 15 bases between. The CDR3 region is CASSLVSRPGDGYTF. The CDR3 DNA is TGTGCCAGCAGCTTAGTTTCACGGCCCGGCGATGGCTACACCTTC.

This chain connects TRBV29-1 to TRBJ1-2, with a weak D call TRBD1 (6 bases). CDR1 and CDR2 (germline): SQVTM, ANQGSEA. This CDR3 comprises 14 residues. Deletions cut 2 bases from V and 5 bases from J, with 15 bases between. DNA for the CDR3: TGCAGCGTTGAAAAAGGGGGGTTGAGTTATGGCTACACCTTC. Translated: CSVEKGGLSYGYTF.

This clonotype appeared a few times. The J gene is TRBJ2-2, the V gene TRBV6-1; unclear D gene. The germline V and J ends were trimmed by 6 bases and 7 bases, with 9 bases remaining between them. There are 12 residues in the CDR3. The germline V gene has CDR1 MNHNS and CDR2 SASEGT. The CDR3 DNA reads TGTGCCAGCAGACGGATCGGCGGGGAGCTGTTTTTT. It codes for CASRRIGGELFF.

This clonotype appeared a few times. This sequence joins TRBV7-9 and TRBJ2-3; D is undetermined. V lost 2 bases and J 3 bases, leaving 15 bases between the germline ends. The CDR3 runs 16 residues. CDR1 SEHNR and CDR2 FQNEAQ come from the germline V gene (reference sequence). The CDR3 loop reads CASSLKTAHQTDTQYF. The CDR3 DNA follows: TGTGCCAGCAGCTTAAAAACAGCCCACCAGACAGATACGCAGTATTTT.

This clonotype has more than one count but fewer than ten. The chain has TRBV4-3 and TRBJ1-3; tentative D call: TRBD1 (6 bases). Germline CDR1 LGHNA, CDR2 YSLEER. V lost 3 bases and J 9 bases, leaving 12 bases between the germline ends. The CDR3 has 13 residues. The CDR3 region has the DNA TGCGCCAGCAGCCAGGGACACCAGGGCACCATATATTTT. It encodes CASSQGHQGTIYF.

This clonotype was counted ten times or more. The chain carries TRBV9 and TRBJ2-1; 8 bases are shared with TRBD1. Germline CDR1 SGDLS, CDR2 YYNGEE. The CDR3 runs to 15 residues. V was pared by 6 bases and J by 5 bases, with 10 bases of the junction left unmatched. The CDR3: CASNRDRGIHNEQFF. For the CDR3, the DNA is TGTGCCAGCAACCGTGACAGGGGTATCCACAATGAGCAGTTCTTC. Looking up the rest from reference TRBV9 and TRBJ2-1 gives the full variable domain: DSGVTQTPKHLITATGQRVTLRCSPRSGDLSVYWYQQSLDQGLQFLIQYYNGEERAKGNILERFSAQQFPDLHSELNLSSLELGDSALYFCASNRDRGIHNEQFFGPGTRLTVL.

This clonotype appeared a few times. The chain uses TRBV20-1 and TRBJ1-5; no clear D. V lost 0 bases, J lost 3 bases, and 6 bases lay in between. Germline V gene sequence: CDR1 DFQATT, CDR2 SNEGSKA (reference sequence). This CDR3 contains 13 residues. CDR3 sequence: CSAREVTNQPQHF. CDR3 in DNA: TGCAGTGCTAGAGAGGTCACCAATCAGCCCCAGCATTTT.

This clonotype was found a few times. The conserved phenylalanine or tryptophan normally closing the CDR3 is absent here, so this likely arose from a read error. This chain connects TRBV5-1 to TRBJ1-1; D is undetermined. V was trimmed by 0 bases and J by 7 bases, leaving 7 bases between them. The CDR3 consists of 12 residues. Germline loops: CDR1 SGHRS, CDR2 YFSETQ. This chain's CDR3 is CASSLEGIEAFL. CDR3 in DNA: TGCGCCAGCAGCTTGGAGGGAATTGAAGCTTTCCTT.

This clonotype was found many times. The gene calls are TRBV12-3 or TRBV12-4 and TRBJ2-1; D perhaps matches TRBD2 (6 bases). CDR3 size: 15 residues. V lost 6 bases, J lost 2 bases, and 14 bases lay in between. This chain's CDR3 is CASRGEEATYNEQFF. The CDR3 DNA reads TGTGCCAGCAGGGGGGAGGAGGCGACCTACAATGAGCAGTTCTTC.

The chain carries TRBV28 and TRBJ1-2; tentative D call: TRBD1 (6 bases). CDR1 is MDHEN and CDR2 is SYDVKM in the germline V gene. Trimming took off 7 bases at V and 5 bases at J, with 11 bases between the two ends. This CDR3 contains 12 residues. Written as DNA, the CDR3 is TGTGCCAGCACGACAGGATGGTATGGCTACACCTTC. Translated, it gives CASTTGWYGYTF.

The CDR3 coding sequence is TGCAGTGCTAGAGCTCCAACAGCAACTTATGGCTACACCTTC. Its protein product is CSARAPTATYGYTF. V and J are TRBV20-1 and TRBJ1-2; D is unresolved. The CDR3 loop spans 14 amino acids. Germline V lookup: CDR1 DFQATT, CDR2 SNEGSKA (reference sequence). V dropped 1 base and J dropped 5 bases, with 14 bases sitting between them.

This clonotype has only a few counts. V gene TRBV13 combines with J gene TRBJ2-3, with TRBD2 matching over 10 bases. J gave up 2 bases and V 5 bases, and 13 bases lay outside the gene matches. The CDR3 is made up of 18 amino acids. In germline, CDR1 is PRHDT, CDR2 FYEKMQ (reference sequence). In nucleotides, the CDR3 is TGTGCCAGCAGCGAACGGACTAGCGGAGTTCTTATCACAGATACGCAGTATTTT. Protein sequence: CASSERTSGVLITDTQYF.

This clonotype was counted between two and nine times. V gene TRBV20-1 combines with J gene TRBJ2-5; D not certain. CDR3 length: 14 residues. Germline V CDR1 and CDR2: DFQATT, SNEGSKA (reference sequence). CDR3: CRIEPAKYQETQYF. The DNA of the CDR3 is TGCAGGATAGAGCCGGCTAAGTACCAAGAGACCCAGTACTTC.